The 26 T cell receptor beta chains in this list originate from one sample, sequenced in a study of blood T cells in healthy people across ages. A second PCR of roughly 6 to 12 cycles used a sample-barcoded 5' primer and a J-beta primer mix. From the 5' RACE reads, TCRdb called clonotypes with MiXCR, one entry per CDR3 protein. The data show 550,000 to 800,000 distinct CDR3 sequences, around 21% seen once. The sequencing input was blood. These receptor sequences come from a man aged 70-80 years in good health.

The chain has TRBV28 and TRBJ2-7, with TRBD2 matching over 7 bases. The J call may be mistaken, given a closer DNA end match to TRBJ2-5. Germline assignment: CDR1 MDHEN and CDR2 SYDVKM. There are 16 residues in the CDR3. The CDR3 nucleotides read TGTGCCAGCAGACCTCTTACTAGCGCCTATCAAGAGACCCAGTACTTC. Encoded protein: CASRPLTSAYQETQYF.

The rearrangement links TRBV5-1 to TRBJ2-7, with D maybe TRBD2 (6 bases). The V end was cut by 4 bases, the J end by 9 bases, with 26 bases between. The CDR3 consists of 16 residues. Germline loops: CDR1 SGHRS, CDR2 YFSETQ. Written as DNA, the CDR3 is TGCGCCAGCAGCCTGAATGTGGGGGAGGCCGGACATTGGCAGTACTTC. Translating it yields CASSLNVGEAGHWQYF.

The table lists this clonotype with many counts. The chain carries TRBV3-1 and TRBJ2-5, with 14 nucleotides matching TRBD2. This CDR3 has 17 residues. The germline V gene encodes CDR1 LGHDT and CDR2 YNNKEL (reference sequence). V shed 1 base and J 6 bases; nucleotides not matched to a gene: 7. The CDR3 DNA is TGTGCCAGCAGCCAAGGACTAGCGGGAGGGTCCGTAAAGACCCAGTACTTC. Translation gives CASSQGLAGGSVKTQYF.

CDR3 in DNA: TGCGCCAGCAGTCGGCGGGCGGGAGGAGAATACGAGCAGTACTTC. Translating gives CASSRRAGGEYEQYF. V usage is TRBV5-1 and J usage is TRBJ2-7; 8 positions agree with TRBD2. The trim removed 5 bases at V and 4 bases at J, leaving 11 bases unmatched. The CDR3 loop spans 15 amino acids. Germline assignment: CDR1 SGHRS and CDR2 YFSETQ. Looking up the rest from reference TRBV5-1 and TRBJ2-7 gives the full variable domain: KAGVTQTPRYLIKTRGQQVTLSCSPISGHRSVSWYQQTPGQGLQFLFEYFSETQRNKGNFPGRFSGRQFSNSRSEMNVSTLELGDSALYLCASSRRAGGEYEQYFGPGTRLTVT.

This clonotype has only a few counts. This could be a read error, since a much larger clone is one nucleotide away. The chain carries TRBV4-1 and TRBJ2-5; D is tentatively TRBD1 or TRBD2 (6 bases each). TRBJ2-1 explains the end of the DNA better; the J call may be wrong. Germline CDR1 MGHRA, CDR2 YSYEKL. This CDR3 is 14 amino acids long. The DNA for the CDR3 is TGCGCCAGCGGCCATTGGGACGGGGGCGATGAGCAGTTCTTC. This encodes CASGHWDGGDEQFF.

This chain connects TRBV18 to TRBJ2-7, with a tentative D call TRBD2 (6 bases). The J call may be incorrect, as the DNA end agrees better with TRBJ2-1. This CDR3 contains 15 residues. The germline CDR1 and CDR2 sequences are KGHSH and LQKENI. CDR3 loop: CASSPGTQIYNEQFF. In nucleotides, the CDR3 is TGTGCCAGCTCCCCAGGGACTCAAATCTACAATGAGCAGTTCTTC.

V gene TRBV7-3 combines with J gene TRBJ2-1, with TRBD2 matching 9 bases. CDR3 size: 13 residues. With V trimmed by 6 bases and J by 8 bases, 5 bases remained unmatched. Looked up from germline, CDR1 is SGHTA and CDR2 is FQGTGA. The CDR3 region is CASSLAGKDEQFF. CDR3 DNA: TGTGCCAGCAGTCTAGCGGGAAAAGATGAGCAGTTCTTC. Together with reference TRBV7-3 and TRBJ2-1, the CDR3 gives the full variable domain: GAGVSQTPSNKVTEKGKYVELRCDPISGHTALYWYRQSLGQGPEFLIYFQGTGAADDSGLPNDRFFAVRPEGSVSTLKIQRTERGDSAVYLCASSLAGKDEQFFGPGTRLTVL.

This clonotype occurred a few times. The chain has TRBV24-1 and TRBJ2-4, with 9 bases matching TRBD1. CDR3 length equals 19 residues. CDR1 and CDR2 from the germline V gene are KGHDR and SFDVKD. With 3 bases clipped from V and 1 base from J, the junction kept 12 bases outside the gene matches. The CDR3 loop is CATSDGDRGRSAAKNIQYF. CDR3 DNA sequence: TGTGCCACCAGTGATGGTGACAGGGGGAGATCGGCGGCCAAAAACATTCAGTACTTC.

There are a few counts of this clonotype. The rearrangement links TRBV20-1 to TRBJ2-1; 10 bases are a match to TRBD2. CDR1 DFQATT and CDR2 SNEGSKA come from the germline V gene (reference sequence). V trimming: 5 bases; J trimming: 10 bases; junction bases outside the gene matches: 11. The CDR3 sequence is 14 residues long. The CDR3 DNA reads as TGCAGTGCTCAGCTAGCGGGAGAATGGTACGAGCAGTTCTTC. Translation: CSAQLAGEWYEQFF.

There are a few counts of this clonotype. This chain links TRBV25-1 with TRBJ1-4; 8 bases fit TRBD1. V trimming: 0 bases; J trimming: 8 bases; junction bases outside the gene matches: 8. Germline V CDR1 and CDR2: MGHDK, SYGVNS. The CDR3 covers 16 residues. The CDR3 reads CASSEYAAGGNEKLFF. The CDR3 bases are TGTGCCAGCAGTGAATATGCGGCAGGGGGCAACGAAAAACTGTTTTTT.

The chain employs TRBV3-1 and TRBJ2-5, with D unclear. Germline V gene lookup returns CDR1 LGHDT and CDR2 YNNKEL (reference sequence). This CDR3 region has 16 residues. V was clipped by 1 base and J by 4 bases, with 16 bases between them. CDR3: CASSQAALSAIETQYF. The CDR3 DNA follows: TGTGCCAGCAGCCAAGCGGCGCTATCAGCCATAGAGACCCAGTACTTC.

V is TRBV29-1 and J is TRBJ2-5, with TRBD2 as a possible D gene (6 bases). The CDR3 totals 13 residues. V lost 6 bases to trimming and J lost 1 base, with 12 bases between them. Germline V gene lookup returns CDR1 SQVTM and CDR2 ANQGSEA. The CDR3 here is CSVQSGSQETQYF. The CDR3 DNA follows: TGCAGCGTACAGAGCGGGTCCCAAGAGACCCAGTACTTC.

V usage is TRBV20-1 and J usage is TRBJ2-5; 9 bases match TRBD1. This CDR3 has 15 amino acids. Looked up from germline, CDR1 is DFQATT and CDR2 is SNEGSKA (reference sequence). V trimming: 0 bases; J trimming: 2 bases; junction bases outside the gene matches: 4. The CDR3 sequence: CSARDGTGLQETQYF. The DNA for the CDR3 is TGCAGTGCTAGAGACGGGACAGGGCTACAAGAGACCCAGTACTTC.

As to this clonotype: A clone one base away is much larger, so this may be a read error. In nucleotides, the CDR3 is TGTGCCAGCAGTCCCGGGACAGGGACCTACGAGCAGCACTTC. Protein sequence: CASSPGTGTYEQHF. The J gene is TRBJ2-5, the V gene TRBV3-1; TRBD1 matches 9 bases. This CDR3 region has 14 residues. In germline, CDR1 is LGHDT, CDR2 YNNKEL (reference sequence).

This clonotype was picked up a small number of times. The chain recombines TRBV7-9 with TRBJ2-3; 7 positions match TRBD2. V lost 6 bases and J lost 0; bases outside the gene matches: 6. The CDR3 totals 15 residues. Germline loops: CDR1 SEHNR, CDR2 FQNEAQ (reference sequence). The CDR3 here is CASRSIAGSTDTQYF. In DNA form, the CDR3 reads TGTGCCAGCAGGTCCATAGCGGGCAGCACAGATACGCAGTATTTT.

This clonotype was found a few times. V and J are TRBV6-1 and TRBJ2-5, with 9 bases identical to TRBD1. The J call may be wrong; the DNA end is better matched by TRBJ2-7. CDR1 and CDR2 from the germline V gene are MNHNS and SASEGT. The CDR3 consists of 13 residues. The CDR3 DNA sequence: TGTGCCAGCAACCCTGGACAGGGGTACGAGCAGTACTTC. Amino acids: CASNPGQGYEQYF.

A note on this clonotype: One base away lies a much larger clone, so this may be a sequencing read error. The V call is TRBV9, the J call TRBJ2-1, with D unclear. The CDR3 has 14 residues. V was trimmed by 0 bases and J by 5 bases, leaving 9 bases between them. CDR1 and CDR2 (germline): SGDLS, YYNGEE. This CDR3 reads CASSVAFRDNEQFF. CDR3 nucleotides: TGTGCCAGCAGCGTAGCATTCCGTGACAATGAGCAGTTCTTC.

This clonotype occurred a few times. This chain uses TRBV10-3 with TRBJ2-1, with 11 bases lining up with TRBD2. The junction had 8 bases not matched to a gene; V was cut back by 4 bases and J by 0 bases. The CDR3 is 18 amino acids. CDR1 is ENHRY and CDR2 is SYGVKD in the germline V gene. The DNA for the CDR3 is TGTGCCATCAGTGTGGGACTAGCGGTAACGAGCTCCTACAATGAGCAGTTCTTC. Its translation: CAISVGLAVTSSYNEQFF.

The rearrangement links TRBV20-1 to TRBJ1-1; D not certain. This CDR3 has 11 residues. Germline V CDR1 and CDR2: DFQATT, SNEGSKA (reference sequence). The V end lost 2 bases, the J end lost 6 bases, and 7 bases lay between the germline ends. CDR3 sequence (DNA): TGCAGTGCTAGAAGCGGGGCTGAAGCTTTCTTT. It specifies CSARSGAEAFF.

The rearrangement uses TRBV7-2 and TRBJ2-1; TRBD2 might be the D (5 bases). The germline gives CDR1 SGHTA, CDR2 FQGNSA. Between the trimmed V and J ends, which lost 5 bases and 2 bases, there was a span of 10 bases. This CDR3 contains 14 residues. The DNA of the CDR3 is TGTGCCAGCAGCGCCGGACTGACCTACAATGAGCAGTTCTTC. This codes for CASSAGLTYNEQFF.

The chain is built from TRBV5-1 and TRBJ2-1; 13 bases map to TRBD2. Germline V gives CDR1 SGHRS, CDR2 YFSETQ. V lost 2 bases to trimming and J lost 8 bases; unmatched junction nucleotides: 10. The CDR3 runs to 17 residues. The CDR3 DNA reads TGCGCCAGCAGCTTATTCGGACTAGCGGGAGACTCCGATGAGCAGTTCTTC. This gives the protein CASSLFGLAGDSDEQFF.

This clonotype was counted a few times. No conserved phenylalanine or tryptophan is present at the end of the CDR3, so a read error is the likely explanation. The chain links TRBV5-1 to TRBJ2-5, with D tentatively TRBD1 (6 bases). CDR1 and CDR2 (germline): SGHRS, YFSETQ. Between the trimmed V and J ends, which lost 2 bases and 4 bases, there was a span of 15 bases. CDR3 size: 15 residues. CDR3 region: CASSLGQQGGETQYL. CDR3 DNA: TGCGCCAGCAGCTTAGGACAACAGGGCGGAGAGACCCAGTACCTC.

The rearrangement joins TRBV29-1 to TRBJ2-3; possibly TRBD1 or TRBD2 for D (5 bases each). The CDR3 loop spans 13 amino acids. V lost 5 bases, J lost 7 bases, and 16 bases lay in between. Germline CDR1 reads SQVTM; CDR2 reads ANQGSEA. CDR3 region: CSVPRDGLNTQYF. The CDR3 DNA sequence: TGCAGCGTTCCACGGGACGGATTGAATACGCAGTATTTT.

The CDR3 bases are TGTGCCAGCAGTTCGTCGGAGGGGGTCTTGGAGACCCAGTACTTC. Translating it yields CASSSSEGVLETQYF. The rearrangement joins TRBV28 to TRBJ2-5, with D possibly called TRBD1 or TRBD2 (6 bases each). V shed 4 bases and J shed 5 bases, with 17 bases lying between them. Germline CDR1 MDHEN, CDR2 SYDVKM. The CDR3 has 15 amino acids.

This clonotype was recorded a few times. V and J are TRBV7-8 and TRBJ2-3; 7 bases agree with TRBD2. CDR1 SGHVS and CDR2 FQNEAQ come from the germline V gene. The V segment lost 5 bases and the J segment 3 bases; nucleotides outside the gene matches: 5. The CDR3 extends over 14 amino acids. The CDR3 coding sequence is TGTGCCAGCAGCCTCCCGCGGGAGACAGATACGCAGTATTTT. This sequence encodes CASSLPRETDTQYF.

This clonotype has a handful of counts. The gene calls are TRBV18 and TRBJ2-7; 9 bases align to TRBD1. J lost 6 bases, V lost 3 bases, and 9 bases had no gene match. The CDR3 extends over 15 amino acids. The germline gives CDR1 KGHSH, CDR2 LQKENI. CDR3 DNA sequence: TGTGCCAGCTCACCCCAGGGACAGGGTAATGGCGAGCAGTACTTC. Residues: CASSPQGQGNGEQYF. Full variable domain (rest looked up from reference TRBV18 and TRBJ2-7): NAGVMQNPRHLVRRRGQEARLRCSPMKGHSHVYWYRQLPEEGLKFMVYLQKENIIDESGMPKERFSAEFPKEGPSILRIQQVVRGDSAAYFCASSPQGQGNGEQYFGPGTRLTVT.